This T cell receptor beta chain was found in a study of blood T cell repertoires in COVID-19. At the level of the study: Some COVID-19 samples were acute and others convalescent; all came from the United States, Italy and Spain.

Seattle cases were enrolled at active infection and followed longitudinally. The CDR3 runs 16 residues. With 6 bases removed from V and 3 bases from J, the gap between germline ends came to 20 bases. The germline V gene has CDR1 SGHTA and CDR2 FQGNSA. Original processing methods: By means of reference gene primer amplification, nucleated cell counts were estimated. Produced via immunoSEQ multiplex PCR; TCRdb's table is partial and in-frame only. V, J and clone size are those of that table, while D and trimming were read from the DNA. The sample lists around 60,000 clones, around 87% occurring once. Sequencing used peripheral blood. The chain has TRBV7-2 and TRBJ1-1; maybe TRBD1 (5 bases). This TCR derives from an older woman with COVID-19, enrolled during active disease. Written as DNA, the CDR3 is TGTGCCAGCAGGGTTCCGTGGAGGGGCCTGGACACTGAAGCTTTCTTT. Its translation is CASRVPWRGLDTEAFF.